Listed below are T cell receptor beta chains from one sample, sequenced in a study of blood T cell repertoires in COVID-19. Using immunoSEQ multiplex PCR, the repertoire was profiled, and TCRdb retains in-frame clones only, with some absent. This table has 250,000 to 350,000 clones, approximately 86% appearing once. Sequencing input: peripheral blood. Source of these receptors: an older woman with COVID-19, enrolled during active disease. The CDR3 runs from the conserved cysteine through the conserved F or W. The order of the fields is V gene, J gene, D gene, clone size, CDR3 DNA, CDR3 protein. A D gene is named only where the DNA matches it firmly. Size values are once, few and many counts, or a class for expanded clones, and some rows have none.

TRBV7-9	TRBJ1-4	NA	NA	TGTGCCAGCAGCCGAACCGGAGGGCAAGATAATGAAAAACTGTTTTTT	CASSRTGGQDNEKLFF
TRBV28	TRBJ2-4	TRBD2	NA	TGTGCCAGCAGCTTTTCCGGGGGGGCCGGAAACATTCAGTACTTC	CASSFSGGAGNIQYF
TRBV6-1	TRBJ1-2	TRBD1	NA	TGTGCCAGCAGTGTCCGTGACAGGGGACCCAACTATGGCTACACCTTC	CASSVRDRGPNYGYTF
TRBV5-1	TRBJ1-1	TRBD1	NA	TGCGCCAGCAGCCTAGGACAGGGAAGGATGAACACTGAAGCTTTCTTT	CASSLGQGRMNTEAFF
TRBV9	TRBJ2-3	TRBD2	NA	TGTGCCAGCAGCGCGAACGACGGACTAGCCTTTCCGGATACGCAGTATTTT	CASSANDGLAFPDTQYF
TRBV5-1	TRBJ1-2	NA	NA	TGCGCCAGCAGTTCAGGTCATGGCTACACCTTC	CASSSGHGYTF
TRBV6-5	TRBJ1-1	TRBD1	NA	TGTGCCAGTCTTACCGGGACAGGGGGGACTGAAGCTTTCTTT	CASLTGTGGTEAFF
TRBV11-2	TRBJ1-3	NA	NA	TGTGCCAGCAGCCCCGACGCCAGGGGTCTAAGCTCTGGAAACACCATATATTTT	CASSPDARGLSSGNTIYF
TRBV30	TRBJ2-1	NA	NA	TGTGCCTGGAGCGAAACTACTTATAACAATGAGCAGTTCTTC	CAWSETTYNNEQFF
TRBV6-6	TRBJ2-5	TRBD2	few	TGTGCCAGCAGAGGCGGGGGGGCAAAAGAGACCCAGTACTTC	CASRGGGAKETQYF
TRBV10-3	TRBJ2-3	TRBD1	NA	TGTGCCATCAGCCCCGGGACAGGAGAAGATACGCAGTATTTT	CAISPGTGEDTQYF
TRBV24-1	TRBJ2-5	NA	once	TGTGCCACCAGTGATCGACAGGTTCAGGAGACCCAGTACTTC	CATSDRQVQETQYF
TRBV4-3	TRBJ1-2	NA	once	TGCGCCAGCAGCCAAGAGGAGGGTACCTATGGCTACACCTTC	CASSQEEGTYGYTF
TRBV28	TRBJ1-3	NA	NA	TGTGCCAGCAGAACAGGGCTCAGCTCTGGAAACACCATATATTTT	CASRTGLSSGNTIYF
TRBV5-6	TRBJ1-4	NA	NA	TGTGCCAGCAGCCGGCGGGGGGCGGAAAAACTGTTTTTT	CASSRRGAEKLFF